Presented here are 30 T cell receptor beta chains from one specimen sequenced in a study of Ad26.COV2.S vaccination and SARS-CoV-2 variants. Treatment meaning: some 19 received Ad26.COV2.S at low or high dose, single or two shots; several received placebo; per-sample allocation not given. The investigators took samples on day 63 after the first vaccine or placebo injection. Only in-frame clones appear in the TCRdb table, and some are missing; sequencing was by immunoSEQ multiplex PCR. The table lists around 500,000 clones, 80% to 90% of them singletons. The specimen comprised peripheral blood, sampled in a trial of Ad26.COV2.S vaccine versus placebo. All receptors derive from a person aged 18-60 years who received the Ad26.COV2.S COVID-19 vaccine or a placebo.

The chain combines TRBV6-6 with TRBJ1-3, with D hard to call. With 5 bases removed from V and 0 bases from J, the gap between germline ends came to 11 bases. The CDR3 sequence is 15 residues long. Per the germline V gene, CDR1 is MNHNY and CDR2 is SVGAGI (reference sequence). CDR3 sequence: CASSNTMVSGNTIYF. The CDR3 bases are TGTGCCAGCAGTAACACAATGGTCTCTGGAAACACCATATATTTT.

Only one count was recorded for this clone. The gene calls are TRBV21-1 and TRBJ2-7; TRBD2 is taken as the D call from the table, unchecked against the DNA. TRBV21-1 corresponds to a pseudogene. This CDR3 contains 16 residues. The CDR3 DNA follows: TGTGCCAGCAGCAAAGCTAGCGGGGACCTATCCTACGAGCAGTACTTC. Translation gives CASSKASGDLSYEQYF.

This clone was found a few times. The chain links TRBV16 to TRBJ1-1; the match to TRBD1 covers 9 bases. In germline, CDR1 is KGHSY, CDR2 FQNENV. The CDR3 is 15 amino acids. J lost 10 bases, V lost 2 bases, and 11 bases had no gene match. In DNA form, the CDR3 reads TGTGCCAGCAGCCAAAATCAAGGGTGGACAGGGGTAGCTTTCTTT. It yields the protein CASSQNQGWTGVAFF.

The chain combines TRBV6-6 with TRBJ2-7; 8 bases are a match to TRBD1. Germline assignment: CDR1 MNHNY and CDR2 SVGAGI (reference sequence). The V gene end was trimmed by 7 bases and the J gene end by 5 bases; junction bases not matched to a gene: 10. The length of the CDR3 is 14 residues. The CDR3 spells CASTRRTGFDEQYF. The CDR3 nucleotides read TGTGCCAGCACCCGCCGGACAGGGTTCGACGAGCAGTACTTC.

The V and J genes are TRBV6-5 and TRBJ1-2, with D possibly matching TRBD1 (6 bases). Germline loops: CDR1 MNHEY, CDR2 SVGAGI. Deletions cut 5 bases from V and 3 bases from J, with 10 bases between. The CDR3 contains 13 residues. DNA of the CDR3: TGTGCCAGCAGTCCGGACAGCTACTATGGCTACACCTTC. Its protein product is CASSPDSYYGYTF.

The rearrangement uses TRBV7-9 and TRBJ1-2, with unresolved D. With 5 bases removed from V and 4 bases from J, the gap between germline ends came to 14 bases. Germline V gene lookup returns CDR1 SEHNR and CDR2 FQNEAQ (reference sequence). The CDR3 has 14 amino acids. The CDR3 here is CASSPPGVGYGYTF. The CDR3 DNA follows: TGTGCCAGCAGCCCACCCGGGGTCGGCTATGGCTACACCTTC.

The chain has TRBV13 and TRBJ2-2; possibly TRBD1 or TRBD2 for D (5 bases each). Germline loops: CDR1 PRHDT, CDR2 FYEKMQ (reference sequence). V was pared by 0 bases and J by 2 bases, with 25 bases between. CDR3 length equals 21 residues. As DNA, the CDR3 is TGTGCCAGCAGCTTAGGCCCCACCCGATACCCGGGACCAGGAAACACCGGGGAGCTGTTTTTT. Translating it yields CASSLGPTRYPGPGNTGELFF.

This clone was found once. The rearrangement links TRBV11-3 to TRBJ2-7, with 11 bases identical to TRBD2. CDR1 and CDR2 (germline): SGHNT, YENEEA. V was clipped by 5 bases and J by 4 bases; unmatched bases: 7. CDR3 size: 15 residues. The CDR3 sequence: CASSDTSGSEYEQYF. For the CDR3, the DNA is TGTGCCAGCAGCGACACTAGCGGGAGTGAGTACGAGCAGTACTTC.

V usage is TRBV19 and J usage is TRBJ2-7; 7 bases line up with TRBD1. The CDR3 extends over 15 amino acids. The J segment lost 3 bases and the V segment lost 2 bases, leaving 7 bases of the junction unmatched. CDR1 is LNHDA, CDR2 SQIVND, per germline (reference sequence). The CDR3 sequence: CASSIRQGLLYEQYF. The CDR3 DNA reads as TGTGCCAGTAGTATAAGACAGGGCCTCCTCTACGAGCAGTACTTC.

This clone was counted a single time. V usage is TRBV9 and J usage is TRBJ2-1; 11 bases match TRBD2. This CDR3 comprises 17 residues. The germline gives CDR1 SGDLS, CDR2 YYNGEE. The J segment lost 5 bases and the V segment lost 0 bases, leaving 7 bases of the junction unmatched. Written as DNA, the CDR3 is TGTGCCAGCAGCGTAGCTTCTCTAGCGGGGGGCAACAATGAGCAGTTCTTC. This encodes CASSVASLAGGNNEQFF. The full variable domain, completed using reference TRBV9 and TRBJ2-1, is DSGVTQTPKHLITATGQRVTLRCSPRSGDLSVYWYQQSLDQGLQFLIQYYNGEERAKGNILERFSAQQFPDLHSELNLSSLELGDSALYFCASSVASLAGGNNEQFFGPGTRLTVL.

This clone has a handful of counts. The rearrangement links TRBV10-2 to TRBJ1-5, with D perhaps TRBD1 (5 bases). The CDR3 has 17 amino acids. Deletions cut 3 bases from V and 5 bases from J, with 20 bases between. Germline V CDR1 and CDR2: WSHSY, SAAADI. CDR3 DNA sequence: TGCGCCAGCAGTGACTCGTGGGACTCTGGCGCGGATCAGCCCCAGCATTTT. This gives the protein CASSDSWDSGADQPQHF.

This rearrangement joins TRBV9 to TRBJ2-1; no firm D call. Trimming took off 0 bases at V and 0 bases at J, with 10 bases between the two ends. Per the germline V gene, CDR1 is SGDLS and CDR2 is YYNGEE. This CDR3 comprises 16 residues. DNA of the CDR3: TGTGCCAGCAGCGTAGGCAGCGAGATCTCCTACAATGAGCAGTTCTTC. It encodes CASSVGSEISYNEQFF.

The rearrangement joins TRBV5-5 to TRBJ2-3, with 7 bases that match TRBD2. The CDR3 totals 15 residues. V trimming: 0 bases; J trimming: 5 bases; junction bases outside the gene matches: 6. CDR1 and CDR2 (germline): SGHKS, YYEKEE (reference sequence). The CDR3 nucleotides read TGTGCCAGCAGCTTGGCCGCGGGAGTTCTAGATACGCAGTATTTT. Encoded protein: CASSLAAGVLDTQYF.

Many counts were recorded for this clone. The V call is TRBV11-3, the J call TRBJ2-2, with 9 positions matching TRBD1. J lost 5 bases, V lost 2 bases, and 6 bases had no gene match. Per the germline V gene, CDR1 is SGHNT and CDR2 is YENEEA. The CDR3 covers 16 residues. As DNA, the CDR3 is TGTGCCAGCAGCTTACCCACAGGGGGCCGGACCGGGGAGCTGTTTTTT. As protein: CASSLPTGGRTGELFF.

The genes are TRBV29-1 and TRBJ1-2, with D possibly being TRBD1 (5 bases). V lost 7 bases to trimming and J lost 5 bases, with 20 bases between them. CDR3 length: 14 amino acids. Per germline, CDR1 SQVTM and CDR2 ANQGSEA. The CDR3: CSDTTELGGYGYTF. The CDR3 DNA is TGCAGCGATACAACCGAACTCGGGGGGTATGGCTACACCTTC.

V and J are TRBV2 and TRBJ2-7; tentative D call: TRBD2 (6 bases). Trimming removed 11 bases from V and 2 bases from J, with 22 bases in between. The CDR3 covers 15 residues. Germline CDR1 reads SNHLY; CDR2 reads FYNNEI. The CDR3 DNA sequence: TGTGCCGGCACGACCACGGCTAGCGTGGCCTACGAGCAGTACTTC. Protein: CAGTTTASVAYEQYF.

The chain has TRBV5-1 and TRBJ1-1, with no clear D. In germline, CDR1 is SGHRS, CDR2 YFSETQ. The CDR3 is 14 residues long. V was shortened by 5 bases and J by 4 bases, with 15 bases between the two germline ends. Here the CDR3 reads CASRLVHPSTEAFF. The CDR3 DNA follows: TGCGCCAGCAGGCTCGTGCACCCATCCACTGAAGCTTTCTTT.

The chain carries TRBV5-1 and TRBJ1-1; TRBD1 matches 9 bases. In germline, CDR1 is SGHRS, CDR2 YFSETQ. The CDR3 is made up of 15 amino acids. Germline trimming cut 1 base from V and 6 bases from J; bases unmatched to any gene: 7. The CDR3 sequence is CASSLTGGEVSEAFF. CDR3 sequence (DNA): TGCGCCAGCAGCTTGACAGGGGGCGAGGTTTCTGAAGCTTTCTTT.

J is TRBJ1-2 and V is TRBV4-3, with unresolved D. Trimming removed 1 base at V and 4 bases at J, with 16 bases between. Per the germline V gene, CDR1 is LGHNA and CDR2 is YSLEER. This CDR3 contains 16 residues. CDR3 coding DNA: TGCGCCAGCAGCCAAGGGCAGTCTGGTTTAGGCTATGGCTACACCTTC. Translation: CASSQGQSGLGYGYTF.

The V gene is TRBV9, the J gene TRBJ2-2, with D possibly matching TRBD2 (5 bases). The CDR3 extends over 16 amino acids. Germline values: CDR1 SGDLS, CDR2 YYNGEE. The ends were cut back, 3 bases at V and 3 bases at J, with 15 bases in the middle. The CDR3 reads CASSAGTKADTGELFF. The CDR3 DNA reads TGTGCCAGCAGCGCCGGAACAAAAGCGGACACCGGGGAGCTGTTTTTT.

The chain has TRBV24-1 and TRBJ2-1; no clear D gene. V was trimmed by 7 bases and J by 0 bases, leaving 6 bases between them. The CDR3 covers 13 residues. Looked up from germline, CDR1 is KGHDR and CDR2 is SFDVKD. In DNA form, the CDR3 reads TGTGCCACCAGGGCCCCCTCCTACAATGAGCAGTTCTTC. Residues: CATRAPSYNEQFF.

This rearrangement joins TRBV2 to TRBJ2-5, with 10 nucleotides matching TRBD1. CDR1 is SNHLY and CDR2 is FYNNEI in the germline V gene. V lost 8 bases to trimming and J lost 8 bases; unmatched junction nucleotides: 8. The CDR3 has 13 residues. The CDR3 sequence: CASFGTGAETQYF. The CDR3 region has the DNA TGTGCCAGCTTTGGGACAGGGGCTGAAACCCAGTACTTC.

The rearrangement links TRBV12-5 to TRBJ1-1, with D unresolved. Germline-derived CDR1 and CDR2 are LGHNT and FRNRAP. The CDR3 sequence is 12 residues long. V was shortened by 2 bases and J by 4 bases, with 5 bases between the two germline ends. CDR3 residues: CASGLTGTEAFF. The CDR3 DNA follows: TGTGCTAGTGGTTTGACTGGCACTGAAGCTTTCTTT.

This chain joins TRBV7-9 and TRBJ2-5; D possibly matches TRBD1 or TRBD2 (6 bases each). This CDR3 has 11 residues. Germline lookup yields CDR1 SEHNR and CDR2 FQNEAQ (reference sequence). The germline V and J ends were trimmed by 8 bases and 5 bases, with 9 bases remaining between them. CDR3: CASRGGETQYF. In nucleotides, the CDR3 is TGTGCCAGCCGAGGGGGGGAGACCCAGTACTTC.

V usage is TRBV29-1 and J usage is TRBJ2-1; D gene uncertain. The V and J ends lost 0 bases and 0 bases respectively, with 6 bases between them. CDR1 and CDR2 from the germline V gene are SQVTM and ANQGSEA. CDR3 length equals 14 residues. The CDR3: CSVEDVPSYNEQFF. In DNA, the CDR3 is TGCAGCGTTGAAGATGTTCCCTCCTACAATGAGCAGTTCTTC.

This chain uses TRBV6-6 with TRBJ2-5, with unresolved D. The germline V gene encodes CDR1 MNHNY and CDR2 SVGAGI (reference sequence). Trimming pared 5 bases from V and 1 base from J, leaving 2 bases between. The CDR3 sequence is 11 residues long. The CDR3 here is CASSGQETQYF. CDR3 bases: TGTGCCAGCAGTGGCCAAGAGACCCAGTACTTC.

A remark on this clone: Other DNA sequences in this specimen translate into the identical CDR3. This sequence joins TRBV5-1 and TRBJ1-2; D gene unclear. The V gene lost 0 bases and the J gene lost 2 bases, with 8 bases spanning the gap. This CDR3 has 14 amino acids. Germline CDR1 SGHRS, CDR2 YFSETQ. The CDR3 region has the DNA TGCGCCAGCAGCTTGGTTCCGGGGAACTATGGCTACACCTTC. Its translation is CASSLVPGNYGYTF.

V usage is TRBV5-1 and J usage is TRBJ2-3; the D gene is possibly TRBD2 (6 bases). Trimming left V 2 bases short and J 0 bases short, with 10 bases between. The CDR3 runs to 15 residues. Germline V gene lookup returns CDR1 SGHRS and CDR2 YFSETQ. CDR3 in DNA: TGCGCCAGCAGCTTCGGGGGAGCTAGCACAGATACGCAGTATTTT. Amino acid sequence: CASSFGGASTDTQYF.

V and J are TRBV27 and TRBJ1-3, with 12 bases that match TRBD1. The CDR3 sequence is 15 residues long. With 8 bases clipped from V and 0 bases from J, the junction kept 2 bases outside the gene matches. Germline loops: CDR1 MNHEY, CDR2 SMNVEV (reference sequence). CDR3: CASGDRGLSGNTIYF. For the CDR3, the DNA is TGTGCCAGCGGGGACAGGGGGCTCTCTGGAAACACCATATATTTT.

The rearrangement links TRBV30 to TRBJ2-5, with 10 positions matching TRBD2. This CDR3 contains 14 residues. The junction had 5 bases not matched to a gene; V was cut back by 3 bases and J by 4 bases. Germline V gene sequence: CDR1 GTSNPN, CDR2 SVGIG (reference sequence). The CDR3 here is CAWRQAGGRETQYF. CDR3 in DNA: TGTGCCTGGAGGCAAGCGGGGGGGCGAGAGACCCAGTACTTC.